This entry concerns a single TCR beta chain. Its antigen remains undetermined. The input lacks base qualities; no much larger clone sits a single base away. The library came from 5' RACE. The sequencer was an Illumina HiSeq 2500. A second PCR of about 7 to 12 cycles was run with a J-beta primer mix and a sample-barcoded 5' primer. A template-switch 5' adaptor carrying 12 random nucleotides introduced a unique molecular identifier onto each TCR beta cDNA molecule. At least 2.5 million CDR3-containing paired-end reads were obtained from each sample. The Mint cDNA synthesis kit, primed by a TRBC-specific oligonucleotide, was used to synthesize first-strand cDNA from all RNA. Following uracil-DNA glycosylase treatment, a first 18-cycle PCR with universal primers M1SS and BC2_uni_R was performed on all cDNA. As for the original processing: Normalization of each sample was performed by random selection of 1 million high-quality reads, each carrying a distinct molecular identifier. Reads with shared molecular identifiers were discarded instead of being binned into consensus sequences. MiTCR, run with a Q25 quality threshold and the strictest error-elimination algorithm, handled CDR3 identification, clonotype clustering and error correction. A nonparametric unseen species model with Euler transformation was used to estimate lower-bound total TCR beta diversity. TCRdb applied fastp at Q25 and MiXCR to the public reads, then kept only in-frame beta chains. Rows are combined by CDR3 protein, so each entry shows the most common genes and DNA. TCRdb, not the original authors, processed these V and J calls. The sample records 600,000 to 650,000 distinct CDR3 sequences, about 54% of which are singletons. The ten largest clones take up over 35% of the sample.

CDR1 and CDR2 (MDHEN, SYDVKM) derive from the germline V gene. The CDR3, from cysteine to phenylalanine, totals 14 residues. Only the CDR3 DNA is retained, 42 bases long and in frame from the first base. V loses 8 bases of germline sequence and J loses 11 bases, and the interval between the two ends is 22 bases. The sample belongs to a study of blood T cells in healthy people across ages (dated by TCRdb to 2015 to 2017). In the study overall: In model experiments, template switching captured roughly one uniquely barcoded TCR beta cDNA molecule for every two T cells. To avoid experimental bias, donors of different ages were distributed randomly across sequencing lanes. Using the same blood draw, the study looked at two additional independent replicas of 1 million unique cDNA reads for two donors, one aged 18 to 30 and the other aged 80 or older. Donors were grouped into four age groups: young (average approximately 15 years), middle-aged (39), aged (over 55) and long-lived (approximately 82). To track age-related changes in TCR beta repertoire diversity, the study relied on deep sequencing normalized with unique cDNA molecular identifiers.

Donors were roughly 40 systemically healthy Caucasian individuals from Russia aged about 6 to 100 years. Each donor gave 8 to 10 milliliters of peripheral blood, collected into EDTA-treated Vacutainer tubes. Ficoll-Paque density-gradient centrifugation was used to isolate PBMCs, with at least 6.5 million obtained per sample. Total RNA was extracted from PBMCs with Trizol reagent, with at least 6 micrograms obtained per sample. The percentages of naive CD45RAhigh/CD27high T cells were determined by flow cytometry on a PBMC aliquot from every donor. The investigation overall reported the following: Total diversity estimates from one million sequenced T cells were considered lower bounds and underestimates. Compared with the aged group, the long-lived group had more naive CD4+ T cells, fewer expanded clones and increased TCR diversity, a pattern suggesting age selection. The percentage of naive T cells measured by flow cytometry correlated strongly with observed TCR beta diversity. Because the CMV infection status of the donors was unknown, age-related changes in expanded clonotypes may potentially have been confounded. Conclusive comparison of naive and antigen-experienced compartments was prevented by the profiling of bulk unsorted PBMCs. As age increased, observed TCR beta diversity per million T cells dropped in a roughly linear way, and a significant reduction was already evident by age 40.

Specimen: blood. The chain uses TRBV28 and TRBJ2-1; perhaps TRBD2 is the D gene, with 6 bases matching. This sequence originates from a man aged 60 to 75 in good health. For the CDR3, the sequence is CASSPPSGLRQQFF. In nucleotides, the sequence is TGTGCCAGCTCTCCACCCTCGGGACTGAGACAGCAGTTCTTC.